The TCR beta chain described here comes from a study of Graves' ophthalmopathy and Graves' hyperthyroidism. Study at large: Peripheral blood (taken before any treatment) was collected at initial diagnosis.

As the template, RNA transcripts were used to amplify TCR beta CDR3 regions. The first round was an RT-PCR with HTBI primers, and the second round was a multiplex PCR. TCRdb itself ran the multiplex PCR reads through MiXCR, one entry per CDR3 protein. The table records just over 600,000 distinct CDR3 sequences, 20% to 25% of them present only once. Ophthalmopathy absent within 18 months of follow-up marked hyperthyroidism as stable. The germline CDR1 and CDR2 sequences are SGHDN and FVKESK. The trim removed 4 bases at V and 10 bases at J, leaving 15 bases unmatched. CDR3 size: 15 residues. The chain couples TRBV14 to TRBJ1-2, with TRBD1 matching over 7 bases. This TCR was sampled from a woman aged 18-29 years with stable Graves' hyperthyroidism. Some clones in this sample may be carry-over from other donors' samples. Source material: peripheral blood. Here the CDR3 DNA reads TGTGCCAGCAGCCCCGGACAGGAAGACCCTTTTGACTACACCTTC. Protein sequence: CASSPGQEDPFDYTF.